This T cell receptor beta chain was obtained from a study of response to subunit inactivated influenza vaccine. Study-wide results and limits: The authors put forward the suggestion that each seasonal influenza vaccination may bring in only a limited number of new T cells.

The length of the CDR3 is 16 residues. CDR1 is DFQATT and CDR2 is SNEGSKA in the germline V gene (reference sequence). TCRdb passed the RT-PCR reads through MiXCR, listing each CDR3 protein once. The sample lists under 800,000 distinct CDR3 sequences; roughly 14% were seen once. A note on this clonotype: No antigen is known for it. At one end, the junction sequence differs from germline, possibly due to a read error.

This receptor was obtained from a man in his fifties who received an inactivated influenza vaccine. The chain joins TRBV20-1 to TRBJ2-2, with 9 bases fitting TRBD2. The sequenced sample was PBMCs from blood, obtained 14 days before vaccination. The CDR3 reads CCARDGAGGVTGELFF. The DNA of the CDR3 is TGCTGTGCTAGAGATGGGGCGGGGGGGGTTACCGGGGAGCTGTTTTTT.